The rows below give T cell receptor beta chains drawn from one sample of a study of vaccination effects on CD4 cells after COVID-19. For these receptors, no antigen is known. Here immunoSEQ multiplex PCR was the method, and the copy in TCRdb shows in-frame clones only, minus some. Among about 73,000 clones listed, under 80% were seen once. The input for sequencing was CD4+ T cells from PBMCs cultured with SARS-CoV-2 spike peptides, taken before COVID-19 vaccination. The receptor set was obtained from a human donor who received a COVID-19 vaccine. CDR3s include the opening cysteine and the closing phenylalanine or tryptophan. D genes are given only for firm matches. The listing skips clone size in some rows; elsewhere it reads once, few, many or a size class.

d_call: .
v_call: TRBV4-1
clone_size: few
j_call: TRBJ1-5
cdr3_nt: TGCGCCAGCAGCCAGCGCTGGACAGAGAATTATAGCAATCAGCCCCAGCATTTT
cdr3_aa: CASSQRWTENYSNQPQHF

d_call: TRBD2
v_call: TRBV28
clone_size: .
j_call: TRBJ2-1
cdr3_nt: TGTGCCAGCAGTTTGGATGGACGCGGGGGGATAGACAATGAGCAGTTCTTC
cdr3_aa: CASSLDGRGGIDNEQFF

d_call: .
v_call: TRBV27
clone_size: .
j_call: TRBJ2-6
cdr3_nt: TGTGCCAGCAGTCCCTGGGGATCTGGGGCCAACGTCCTGACTTTC
cdr3_aa: CASSPWGSGANVLTF

d_call: TRBD1
v_call: TRBV6-5
clone_size: few
j_call: TRBJ1-2
cdr3_nt: TGTGCCAGCAGCAGGACAGGGAGGGTGTACTATGGCTACACCTTC
cdr3_aa: CASSRTGRVYYGYTF

d_call: .
v_call: TRBV2
clone_size: few
j_call: TRBJ1-1
cdr3_nt: TGTGCCAGCAGTGGGTACGGCTTAGAAGCTTTCTTT
cdr3_aa: CASSGYGLEAFF

d_call: .
v_call: TRBV30
clone_size: .
j_call: TRBJ2-3
cdr3_nt: TGTGCCTGGGCGCGGGGTCTCTTGGATACGCAGTATTTT
cdr3_aa: CAWARGLLDTQYF

d_call: TRBD1
v_call: TRBV19
clone_size: .
j_call: TRBJ2-2
cdr3_nt: TGTGCCACTCTAGACAGGGGAGACACCGGGGAGCTGTTTTTT
cdr3_aa: CATLDRGDTGELFF

d_call: .
v_call: TRBV9
clone_size: .
j_call: TRBJ2-3
cdr3_nt: TGTGCCAGCAGCGTAGCTGTAAGCACAGATACGCAGTATTTT
cdr3_aa: CASSVAVSTDTQYF

d_call: TRBD1
v_call: TRBV5-4
clone_size: .
j_call: TRBJ2-1
cdr3_nt: TGTGCCAGCAGCCACAGACAGGGGGCGGGGGAGCAGTTCTTC
cdr3_aa: CASSHRQGAGEQFF

d_call: .
v_call: TRBV2
clone_size: .
j_call: TRBJ1-6
cdr3_nt: TGTGCCAGCCGCCGGGGCGGCGGACCTAATTCACCCCTCCACTTT
cdr3_aa: CASRRGGGPNSPLHF

d_call: .
v_call: TRBV7-8
clone_size: .
j_call: TRBJ2-2
cdr3_nt: TGTGCCAGCAGCTTAGCCTTGTTTGCCACCGGGGAGCTGTTTTTT
cdr3_aa: CASSLALFATGELFF

d_call: TRBD1
v_call: TRBV6-5
clone_size: .
j_call: TRBJ1-1
cdr3_nt: TGTGCCAGCAGTTGGACAGGGGGCACTGAAGCTTTCTTT
cdr3_aa: CASSWTGGTEAFF

d_call: TRBD2
v_call: TRBV5-1
clone_size: .
j_call: TRBJ2-1
cdr3_nt: TGCGCCAGCAGCTCATCCCCACCGGGGACTAGCGGGGGGAAAGGCAATGAGCAGTTCTTC
cdr3_aa: CASSSSPPGTSGGKGNEQFF

d_call: TRBD1
v_call: TRBV5-1
clone_size: .
j_call: TRBJ2-2
cdr3_nt: TGCGCCAGCAGCGTCCGGGACAGCACCGGGGAGCTGTTTTTT
cdr3_aa: CASSVRDSTGELFF

d_call: .
v_call: TRBV7-3
clone_size: few
j_call: TRBJ1-1
cdr3_nt: TGTGCCAGCAGCCCAAGGTCAGGGGATGGGATCACTGAAGCTTTCTTT
cdr3_aa: CASSPRSGDGITEAFF

d_call: .
v_call: TRBV5-1
clone_size: .
j_call: TRBJ1-2
cdr3_nt: TGCGCCAGCAGCCCTGGACAGATTACTAACTATGGCTACACCTTC
cdr3_aa: CASSPGQITNYGYTF

d_call: TRBD2
v_call: TRBV7-2
clone_size: .
j_call: TRBJ2-5
cdr3_nt: TGTGCCAGCAGCTTAGTTGGAGGGCGGGGGGAGACCCAGTACTTC
cdr3_aa: CASSLVGGRGETQYF

d_call: .
v_call: TRBV12-3/TRBV12-4
clone_size: .
j_call: TRBJ1-5
cdr3_nt: TGTGCCAGCAGCCCAGGCGGGAATCAGCCCCAGCATTTT
cdr3_aa: CASSPGGNQPQHF

d_call: .
v_call: TRBV7-8
clone_size: .
j_call: TRBJ1-1
cdr3_nt: TGTGCCAGCAGCTTAGCTGGGGGTGGGTACACTGAAGCTTTCTTT
cdr3_aa: CASSLAGGGYTEAFF

d_call: TRBD2
v_call: TRBV11-2
clone_size: .
j_call: TRBJ2-5
cdr3_nt: TGTGCCAGCAGTCTTACGACAGCGGGGGGTCAAGAGACCCAGTACTTC
cdr3_aa: CASSLTTAGGQETQYF

d_call: .
v_call: TRBV5-1
clone_size: .
j_call: TRBJ2-1
cdr3_nt: TGCGCCAGCGGCTTACAGGGACCTCCAGACAATGAGCAGTTCTTC
cdr3_aa: CASGLQGPPDNEQFF

d_call: TRBD1
v_call: TRBV5-1
clone_size: .
j_call: TRBJ1-2
cdr3_nt: TGCGCCAGCAGCTTTGGGACAGGGAGCTATGGCTACACCTTC
cdr3_aa: CASSFGTGSYGYTF

d_call: .
v_call: TRBV12-3/TRBV12-4
clone_size: .
j_call: TRBJ1-5
cdr3_nt: TGTGCCAGCAGTTTGAGGATCAATCAGCCCCAGCATTTT
cdr3_aa: CASSLRINQPQHF